Listed below are T cell receptor beta chains from one sample, sequenced in a study of T cell repertoires in cytomegalovirus infection. TCRdb re-analysed the reads in MiXCR, keeping a single row per CDR3 protein. The sample consists of 550,000 to 700,000 distinct CDR3 sequences, approximately 40% of them appearing once. Antigen specificity for these receptors is unknown. Specimen: cultured PBMCs, collected from culture after CMV antigen stimulation. The receptors were gathered from a human donor in good health (CMV status not recorded). Some clones in this sample may be carry-over from other donors' samples. The CDR3 runs from the conserved cysteine through the conserved F or W. D genes are given only for firm matches. Expanded clones get a size class; other rows say once, few or many, or leave the size out.

j_call: TRBJ1-4
v_call: TRBV19
d_call: .
clone_size: .
cdr3_aa: CASSKTATNEKLFF
cdr3_nt: TGTGCCAGTAGTAAAACTGCAACTAATGAAAAACTGTTTTTT

j_call: TRBJ2-7
v_call: TRBV20-1
d_call: .
clone_size: few
cdr3_aa: CSASRGPEPYEQYF
cdr3_nt: TGCAGTGCCTCCCGGGGACCCGAGCCCTACGAGCAGTACTTC

j_call: TRBJ2-7
v_call: TRBV20-1
d_call: TRBD2
clone_size: once
cdr3_aa: CSAGILAGDSYEQYF
cdr3_nt: TGCAGTGCTGGAATACTAGCGGGGGACTCCTACGAGCAGTACTTC

j_call: TRBJ2-1
v_call: TRBV19
d_call: TRBD2
clone_size: .
cdr3_aa: CASSALRGAGGNNEQFF
cdr3_nt: TGTGCCAGTAGTGCCCTCCGCGGGGCGGGGGGTAACAATGAGCAGTTCTTC

j_call: TRBJ1-3
v_call: TRBV7-2
d_call: .
clone_size: .
cdr3_aa: CASSLTGGRASGNTIYF
cdr3_nt: TGTGCCAGCAGCTTAACGGGCGGAAGAGCCTCTGGAAACACCATATATTTT

j_call: TRBJ2-7
v_call: TRBV6-1
d_call: .
clone_size: few
cdr3_aa: CASSEVHGTVGSYEQYF
cdr3_nt: TGTGCCAGCAGTGAAGTCCACGGTACTGTAGGGTCCTACGAGCAGTACTTC

j_call: TRBJ2-7
v_call: TRBV12-3/TRBV12-4
d_call: TRBD2
clone_size: few
cdr3_aa: CASQLAGVAYEQYF
cdr3_nt: TGTGCCAGCCAACTAGCGGGAGTAGCCTACGAGCAGTACTTC

j_call: TRBJ1-3
v_call: TRBV5-5
d_call: .
clone_size: .
cdr3_aa: CASSLVPTVSGNTIYF
cdr3_nt: TGTGCCAGCAGCTTGGTTCCCACTGTCTCTGGAAACACCATATATTTT

j_call: TRBJ2-3
v_call: TRBV7-2
d_call: .
clone_size: .
cdr3_aa: CASSLVWRAPDTQYF
cdr3_nt: TGTGCCAGCAGCTTAGTCTGGAGGGCCCCAGATACGCAGTATTTT

j_call: TRBJ2-3
v_call: TRBV7-2
d_call: TRBD1
clone_size: few
cdr3_aa: CASSLVQGLADTQYF
cdr3_nt: TGTGCCAGCAGCTTAGTACAGGGGTTGGCAGATACGCAGTATTTT

j_call: TRBJ1-2
v_call: TRBV6-1
d_call: TRBD1
clone_size: .
cdr3_aa: CASKYGTVRGGADYGYTF
cdr3_nt: TGTGCCAGCAAATATGGCACGGTGCGAGGGGGCGCTGACTATGGCTACACCTTC

j_call: TRBJ1-1
v_call: TRBV19
d_call: TRBD1
clone_size: .
cdr3_aa: CASSIGRWGQQAEAFF
cdr3_nt: TGTGCCAGTAGTATAGGACGGTGGGGACAGCAGGCCGAAGCTTTCTTT

j_call: TRBJ2-1
v_call: TRBV7-2
d_call: TRBD2
clone_size: few
cdr3_aa: CASSLLQRGSEQFF
cdr3_nt: TGTGCCAGCAGCTTACTCCAGCGGGGCAGTGAGCAGTTCTTC

j_call: TRBJ1-3
v_call: TRBV7-8
d_call: TRBD1
clone_size: .
cdr3_aa: CASSPRTGSLGHTIYF
cdr3_nt: TGTGCCAGCAGCCCTAGGACAGGGTCCCTGGGTCACACCATATATTTT

j_call: TRBJ2-7
v_call: TRBV7-2
d_call: .
clone_size: many
cdr3_aa: CASSLDLRGEQYF
cdr3_nt: TGTGCCAGCAGCTTAGATCTGCGTGGGGAGCAGTACTTC

j_call: TRBJ2-1
v_call: TRBV4-1
d_call: TRBD1
clone_size: .
cdr3_aa: CASSPLASSTGRGEQFF
cdr3_nt: TGCGCCAGCAGCCCCTTGGCGTCTTCGACAGGGCGCGGTGAGCAGTTCTTC

j_call: TRBJ1-1
v_call: TRBV6-6
d_call: .
clone_size: .
cdr3_aa: CASNIGGRNTEAFF
cdr3_nt: TGTGCCAGCAACATAGGGGGTAGGAACACTGAAGCTTTCTTT

j_call: TRBJ2-2
v_call: TRBV27
d_call: .
clone_size: .
cdr3_aa: CASSIRQDTGELFF
cdr3_nt: TGTGCCAGCAGTATCCGACAGGACACCGGGGAGCTGTTTTTT

j_call: TRBJ1-1
v_call: TRBV12-3/TRBV12-4
d_call: TRBD1
clone_size: .
cdr3_aa: CASSPQLGTGQAFF
cdr3_nt: TGTGCCAGCAGTCCTCAACTCGGGACAGGGCAAGCTTTCTTT

j_call: TRBJ2-5
v_call: TRBV7-2
d_call: .
clone_size: few
cdr3_aa: CASSPNRGGETQYF
cdr3_nt: TGTGCCAGCAGCCCTAACAGGGGGGGAGAGACCCAGTACTTC

j_call: TRBJ1-4
v_call: TRBV6-5
d_call: TRBD1
clone_size: few
cdr3_aa: CASKDRGTPNEKLFF
cdr3_nt: TGTGCCAGCAAAGACAGGGGGACCCCTAATGAAAAACTGTTTTTT

j_call: TRBJ1-4
v_call: TRBV9
d_call: .
clone_size: .
cdr3_aa: CASSVGVASEKLFF
cdr3_nt: TGTGCCAGCAGCGTCGGCGTCGCCAGCGAAAAACTGTTTTTT

j_call: TRBJ2-5
v_call: TRBV11-2
d_call: .
clone_size: .
cdr3_aa: CASSPSPGEGETQYF
cdr3_nt: TGTGCCAGCAGCCCCTCCCCAGGGGAGGGAGAGACCCAGTACTTC

j_call: TRBJ2-3
v_call: TRBV4-3
d_call: TRBD2
clone_size: .
cdr3_aa: CASSQGLAGGADTQYF
cdr3_nt: TGCGCCAGCAGCCAGGGACTAGCGGGAGGGGCAGATACGCAGTATTTT

j_call: TRBJ2-7
v_call: TRBV7-2
d_call: TRBD2
clone_size: few
cdr3_aa: CASSLPRLAGASAYEQYF
cdr3_nt: TGTGCCAGCAGCTTACCGCGACTAGCGGGGGCCAGTGCCTACGAGCAGTACTTC

j_call: TRBJ2-7
v_call: TRBV12-3/TRBV12-4
d_call: TRBD2
clone_size: .
cdr3_aa: CASSLPRTSGGEQYF
cdr3_nt: TGTGCCAGCAGTTTACCCCGGACTAGCGGAGGGGAGCAGTACTTC

j_call: TRBJ1-6
v_call: TRBV6-1
d_call: TRBD1
clone_size: .
cdr3_aa: CASSSRQGTPLHF
cdr3_nt: TGTGCCAGCAGTTCAAGACAGGGGACACCCCTCCACTTT

j_call: TRBJ2-7
v_call: TRBV12-3/TRBV12-4
d_call: .
clone_size: few
cdr3_aa: CASSQIAYEQYF
cdr3_nt: TGTGCCAGCAGTCAAATAGCCTACGAGCAGTACTTC

j_call: TRBJ2-1
v_call: TRBV7-6
d_call: .
clone_size: few
cdr3_aa: CASSLANYNEQFF
cdr3_nt: TGTGCCAGCAGCTTAGCCAATTACAATGAGCAGTTCTTC

j_call: TRBJ1-1
v_call: TRBV10-3
d_call: .
clone_size: few
cdr3_aa: CAISGVSLNTEAFF
cdr3_nt: TGTGCCATCAGTGGGGTCAGTTTGAACACTGAAGCTTTCTTT

j_call: TRBJ2-7
v_call: TRBV7-6
d_call: .
clone_size: few
cdr3_aa: CASSLFPGSYEQYF
cdr3_nt: TGTGCCAGCAGCTTATTTCCCGGATCCTACGAGCAGTACTTC

j_call: TRBJ2-1
v_call: TRBV11-2
d_call: TRBD2
clone_size: few
cdr3_aa: CASASSSGIYNEQFF
cdr3_nt: TGTGCCAGCGCCTCAAGTAGCGGGATATACAATGAGCAGTTCTTC

j_call: TRBJ2-1
v_call: TRBV12-3/TRBV12-4
d_call: TRBD1
clone_size: once
cdr3_aa: CASTLGTGTYNEQFF
cdr3_nt: TGTGCCAGCACCTTGGGGACAGGGACCTACAATGAGCAGTTCTTC

j_call: TRBJ1-5
v_call: TRBV19
d_call: TRBD1
clone_size: .
cdr3_aa: CASSETGQWDQPQHF
cdr3_nt: TGTGCCAGTAGCGAAACGGGACAGTGGGATCAGCCCCAGCATTTT

j_call: TRBJ2-5
v_call: TRBV5-4
d_call: .
clone_size: .
cdr3_aa: CASSYNGGGGETQYF
cdr3_nt: TGTGCCAGCAGCTATAACGGTGGAGGTGGAGAGACCCAGTACTTC

j_call: TRBJ1-2
v_call: TRBV7-2
d_call: .
clone_size: many
cdr3_aa: CASSLASLYGYTF
cdr3_nt: TGTGCCAGCAGCTTAGCGTCGCTCTATGGCTACACCTTC

j_call: TRBJ2-1
v_call: TRBV7-2
d_call: .
clone_size: many
cdr3_aa: CASSREPTYNEQFF
cdr3_nt: TGTGCCAGCAGCCGGGAGCCGACCTACAATGAGCAGTTCTTC

j_call: TRBJ1-6
v_call: TRBV20-1
d_call: .
clone_size: .
cdr3_aa: CSARGGGPLDNSPLHF
cdr3_nt: TGCAGTGCTAGAGGGGGAGGGCCCCTCGATAATTCACCCCTCCACTTT

j_call: TRBJ2-7
v_call: TRBV12-3/TRBV12-4
d_call: TRBD2
clone_size: .
cdr3_aa: CASSYLTSWGEQYF
cdr3_nt: TGTGCCAGCAGTTACCTGACTAGCTGGGGGGAGCAGTACTTC

j_call: TRBJ2-3
v_call: TRBV7-2
d_call: .
clone_size: .
cdr3_aa: CASSLAREDTQYF
cdr3_nt: TGTGCCAGCAGCTTAGCGAGAGAAGATACGCAGTATTTT

j_call: TRBJ2-2
v_call: TRBV7-2
d_call: .
clone_size: few
cdr3_aa: CASSLWPRKLFF
cdr3_nt: TGTGCCAGCAGCTTATGGCCTAGAAAGCTGTTTTTT

j_call: TRBJ2-1
v_call: TRBV7-2
d_call: .
clone_size: .
cdr3_aa: CASSPFSGSHNEQFF
cdr3_nt: TGTGCTAGCAGCCCCTTTAGCGGTAGCCACAATGAGCAGTTCTTC

j_call: TRBJ2-7
v_call: TRBV6-2/TRBV6-3
d_call: .
clone_size: .
cdr3_aa: CASSYPGSRHPYF
cdr3_nt: TGTGCCAGCAGTTACCCCGGTAGCCGTCACCCGTACTTC

j_call: TRBJ2-3
v_call: TRBV7-8
d_call: .
clone_size: .
cdr3_aa: CASSLGATGDTQYF
cdr3_nt: TGTGCCAGCAGCTTAGGAGCTACGGGAGATACGCAGTATTTT

j_call: TRBJ1-6
v_call: TRBV6-8
d_call: .
clone_size: .
cdr3_aa: CASSYIRGLENSPLHF
cdr3_nt: TGTGCCAGCAGTTACATCCGCGGGTTAGAAAATTCACCCCTCCACTTT

j_call: TRBJ2-7
v_call: TRBV6-1
d_call: .
clone_size: few
cdr3_aa: CASSDKFLSTEQYF
cdr3_nt: TGTGCCAGCAGTGATAAATTCCTCTCAACCGAGCAGTACTTC

j_call: TRBJ1-2
v_call: TRBV11-2
d_call: .
clone_size: few
cdr3_aa: CASRPRGGGDYGYTF
cdr3_nt: TGTGCCAGCAGACCGAGGGGGGGCGGTGACTATGGCTACACCTTC

j_call: TRBJ1-3
v_call: TRBV12-3/TRBV12-4
d_call: .
clone_size: few
cdr3_aa: CASTPRLGSGNTIYF
cdr3_nt: TGTGCCAGCACCCCCCGGCTAGGCTCTGGAAACACCATATATTTT

j_call: TRBJ1-3
v_call: TRBV15
d_call: .
clone_size: few
cdr3_aa: CATSPREGLSGNTIYF
cdr3_nt: TGTGCCACCAGCCCCCGTGAGGGACTCTCTGGAAACACCATATATTTT

j_call: TRBJ2-7
v_call: TRBV6-1
d_call: .
clone_size: .
cdr3_aa: CASTTAYEQYF
cdr3_nt: TGTGCCAGCACCACGGCCTACGAGCAGTACTTC

j_call: TRBJ1-2
v_call: TRBV4-3
d_call: .
clone_size: .
cdr3_aa: CASSQVGREGYTF
cdr3_nt: TGCGCCAGCAGCCAAGTCGGCAGGGAGGGCTACACCTTC